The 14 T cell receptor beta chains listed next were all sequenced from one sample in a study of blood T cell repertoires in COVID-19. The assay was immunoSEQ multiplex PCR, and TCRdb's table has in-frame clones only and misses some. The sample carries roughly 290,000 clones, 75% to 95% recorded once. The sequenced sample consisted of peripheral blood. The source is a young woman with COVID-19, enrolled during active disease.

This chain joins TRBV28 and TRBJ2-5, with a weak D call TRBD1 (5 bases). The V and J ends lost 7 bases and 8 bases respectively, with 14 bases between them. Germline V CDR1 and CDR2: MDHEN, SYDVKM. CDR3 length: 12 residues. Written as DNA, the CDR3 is TGTGCCAGCACCAGCAAGACAGCCACCCAGTACTTC. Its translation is CASTSKTATQYF.

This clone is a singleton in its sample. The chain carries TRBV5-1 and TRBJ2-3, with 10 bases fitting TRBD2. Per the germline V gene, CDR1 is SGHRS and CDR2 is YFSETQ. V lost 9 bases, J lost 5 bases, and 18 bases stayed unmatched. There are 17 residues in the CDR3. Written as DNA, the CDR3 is TGCGCCACACCCACGGGACCTAGCGGGAGTTTAAGAGATACGCAGTATTTT. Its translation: CATPTGPSGSLRDTQYF.

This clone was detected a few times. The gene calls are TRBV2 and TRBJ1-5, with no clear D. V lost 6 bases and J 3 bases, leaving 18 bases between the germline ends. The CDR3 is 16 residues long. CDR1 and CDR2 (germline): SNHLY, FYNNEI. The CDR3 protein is CASSYTVNSYNQPQHF. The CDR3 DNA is TGTGCCAGCAGCTACACAGTAAACTCATACAATCAGCCCCAGCATTTT.

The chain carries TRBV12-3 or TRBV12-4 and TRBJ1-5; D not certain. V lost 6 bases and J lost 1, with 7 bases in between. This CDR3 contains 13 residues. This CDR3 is CASSDGSNQPQHF. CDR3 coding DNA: TGTGCCAGCAGCGACGGGAGCAATCAGCCCCAGCATTTT.

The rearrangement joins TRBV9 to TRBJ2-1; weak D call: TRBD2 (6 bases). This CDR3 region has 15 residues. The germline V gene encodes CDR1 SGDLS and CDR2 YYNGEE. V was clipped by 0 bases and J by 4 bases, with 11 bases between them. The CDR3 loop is CASSVVGGTYNEQFF. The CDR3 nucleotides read TGTGCCAGCAGCGTAGTTGGCGGGACTTACAATGAGCAGTTCTTC.

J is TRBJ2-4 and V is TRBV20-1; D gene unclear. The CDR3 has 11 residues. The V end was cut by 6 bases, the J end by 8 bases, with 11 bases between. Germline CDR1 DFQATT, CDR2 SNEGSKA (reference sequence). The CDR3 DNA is TGCAGTGCCCGACCCAGGCACATTCAGTACTTC. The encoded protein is CSARPRHIQYF.

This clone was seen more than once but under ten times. DNA for the CDR3: TGTGCCAGCAGCCCTAGCGGCGGAGATACGCAGTATTTT. Its protein is CASSPSGGDTQYF. V usage is TRBV6-2 or TRBV6-3 and J usage is TRBJ2-3, with TRBD2 matching over 7 bases. Germline assignment: CDR1 MNHEY and CDR2 SVGEGT. This CDR3 has 13 residues. Losses at the gene ends were 6 bases for V and 5 bases for J; bases not matched to a gene: 5.

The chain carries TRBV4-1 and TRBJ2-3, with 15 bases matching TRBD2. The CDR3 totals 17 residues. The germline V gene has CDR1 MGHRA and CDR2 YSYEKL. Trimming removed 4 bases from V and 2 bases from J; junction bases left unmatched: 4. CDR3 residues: CASSRTSGRALTDTQYF. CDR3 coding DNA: TGCGCCAGCAGCCGGACTAGCGGGAGGGCCCTCACAGATACGCAGTATTTT.

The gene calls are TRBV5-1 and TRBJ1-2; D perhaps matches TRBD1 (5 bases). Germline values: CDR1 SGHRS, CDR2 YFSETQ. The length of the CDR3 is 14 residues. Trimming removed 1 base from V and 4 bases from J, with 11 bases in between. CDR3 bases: TGCGCCAGCAGCTTGCGTACAGGACCCTATGGCTACACCTTC. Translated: CASSLRTGPYGYTF.

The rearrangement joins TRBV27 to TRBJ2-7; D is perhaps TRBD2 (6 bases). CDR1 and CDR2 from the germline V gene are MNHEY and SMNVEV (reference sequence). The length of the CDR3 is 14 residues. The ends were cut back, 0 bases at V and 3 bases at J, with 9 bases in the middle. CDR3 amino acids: CASSLSISGYEQYF. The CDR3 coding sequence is TGTGCCAGCAGTTTATCGATTAGCGGCTACGAGCAGTACTTC.

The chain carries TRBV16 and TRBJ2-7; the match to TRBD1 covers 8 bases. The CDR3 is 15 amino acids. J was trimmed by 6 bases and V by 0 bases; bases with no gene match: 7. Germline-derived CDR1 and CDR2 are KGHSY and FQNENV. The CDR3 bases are TGTGCCAGCAGCCAATCGAATTCAGGGGGCTCCGAGCAGTACTTC. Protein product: CASSQSNSGGSEQYF.

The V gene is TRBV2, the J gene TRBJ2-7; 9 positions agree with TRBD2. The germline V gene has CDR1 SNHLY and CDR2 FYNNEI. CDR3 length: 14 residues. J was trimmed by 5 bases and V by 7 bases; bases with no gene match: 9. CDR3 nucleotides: TGTGCCAGCAAGCCCACTAGCGGGTCCGACGAGCAGTACTTC. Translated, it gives CASKPTSGSDEQYF.

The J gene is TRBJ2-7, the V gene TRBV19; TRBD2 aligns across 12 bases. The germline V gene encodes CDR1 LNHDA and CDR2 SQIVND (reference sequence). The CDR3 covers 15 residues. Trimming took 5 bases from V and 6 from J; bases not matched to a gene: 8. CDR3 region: CASSRNLAGGFEQYF. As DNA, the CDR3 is TGTGCCAGTAGTCGGAATCTAGCGGGAGGGTTCGAGCAGTACTTC.

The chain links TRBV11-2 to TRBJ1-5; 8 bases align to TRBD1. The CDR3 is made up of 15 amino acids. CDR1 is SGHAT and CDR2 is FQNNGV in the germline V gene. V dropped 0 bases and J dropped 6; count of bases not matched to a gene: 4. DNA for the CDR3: TGTGCCAGCAGCTTAGACCCAGGGGGCGGTCAGCCCCAGCATTTT. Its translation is CASSLDPGGGQPQHF.